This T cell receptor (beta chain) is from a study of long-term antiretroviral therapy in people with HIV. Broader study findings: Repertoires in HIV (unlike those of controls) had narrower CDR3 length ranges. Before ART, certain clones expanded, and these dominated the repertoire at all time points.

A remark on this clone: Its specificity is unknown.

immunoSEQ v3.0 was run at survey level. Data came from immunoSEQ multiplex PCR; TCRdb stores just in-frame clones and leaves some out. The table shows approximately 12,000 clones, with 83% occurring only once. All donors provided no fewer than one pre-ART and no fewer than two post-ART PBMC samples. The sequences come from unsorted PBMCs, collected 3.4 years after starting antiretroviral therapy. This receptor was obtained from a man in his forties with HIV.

The CDR3 protein is CASSLDGTYEQYF. CDR3 nucleotide sequence: TGTGCCAGCAGCTTAGACGGAACCTACGAGCAGTACTTC. The chain uses TRBV7-6 and TRBJ2-7, with D unresolved. The length of the CDR3 is 13 residues. Trimming shortened V by 1 base and J by 2 bases, and 6 bases separated the two germline ends. CDR1 and CDR2 (germline): SGHVS, FNYEAQ.